This T cell receptor beta chain was documented in a study of blood T cell repertoires in COVID-19. The CDR3 consists of 16 residues. Germline V lookup: CDR1 LNHDA, CDR2 SQIVND (reference sequence). The V gene lost 5 bases and the J gene lost 6 bases, with 20 bases spanning the gap. Libraries were prepared by immunoSEQ multiplex PCR; TCRdb keeps only in-frame clonotypes and omits some of them. The sample carries over 130,000 clones, approximately 78% recorded once. The sequence derives from a woman of 80 years or more with acute or convalescent COVID-19. This chain uses TRBV19 with TRBJ1-5, with a possible D match to TRBD1 (6 bases). Sequenced material: peripheral blood. CDR3 in amino acids: CASSYPHEGGGQPQHF. CDR3 coding DNA: TGTGCCAGTAGTTACCCCCATGAAGGGGGTGGTCAGCCCCAGCATTTT.